This TCR beta chain came from a study of blood T cell repertoires in COVID-19. For the study at large: The samples span acute and convalescent COVID-19 from the United States, Italy and Spain. PBMCs, B-cell-depleted T cells, or T cells provided the cDNA or gDNA that made up the material.

CDR3 length: 12 residues. The V gene lost 6 bases and the J gene lost 7 bases, with 9 bases spanning the gap. Original processing notes: Reference gene primer amplification yielded estimated nucleated cell counts. This table comes from immunoSEQ multiplex PCR, and its TCRdb copy is limited to in-frame clones, with some not included. The V and J calls and the clone size are those of that table, but D and trimming were determined from the DNA. Here the sample spans a few hundred thousand clones, roughly nine tenths being singletons. This receptor was obtained from a man aged 70-80 years with acute or convalescent COVID-19. The chain combines TRBV12-3 or TRBV12-4 with TRBJ2-2, with D perhaps matching TRBD2 (5 bases). The source material was peripheral blood. The CDR3 is CASSQLVGELFF. CDR3 nucleotides: TGTGCCAGCAGCCAACTAGTCGGGGAGCTGTTTTTT.